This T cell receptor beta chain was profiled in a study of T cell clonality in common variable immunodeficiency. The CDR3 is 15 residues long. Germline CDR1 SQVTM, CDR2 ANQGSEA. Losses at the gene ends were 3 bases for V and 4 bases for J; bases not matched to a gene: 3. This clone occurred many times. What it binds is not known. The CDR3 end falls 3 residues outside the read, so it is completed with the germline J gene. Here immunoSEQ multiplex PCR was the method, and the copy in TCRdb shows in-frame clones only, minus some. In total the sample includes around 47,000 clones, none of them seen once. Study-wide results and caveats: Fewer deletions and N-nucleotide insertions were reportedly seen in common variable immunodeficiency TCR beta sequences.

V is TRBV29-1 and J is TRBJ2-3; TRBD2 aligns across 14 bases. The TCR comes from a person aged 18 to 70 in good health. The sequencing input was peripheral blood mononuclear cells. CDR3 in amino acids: CSVDGLAGGSDTQYF. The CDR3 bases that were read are TGCAGCGTTGATGGACTAGCGGGAGGATCAGATACG.